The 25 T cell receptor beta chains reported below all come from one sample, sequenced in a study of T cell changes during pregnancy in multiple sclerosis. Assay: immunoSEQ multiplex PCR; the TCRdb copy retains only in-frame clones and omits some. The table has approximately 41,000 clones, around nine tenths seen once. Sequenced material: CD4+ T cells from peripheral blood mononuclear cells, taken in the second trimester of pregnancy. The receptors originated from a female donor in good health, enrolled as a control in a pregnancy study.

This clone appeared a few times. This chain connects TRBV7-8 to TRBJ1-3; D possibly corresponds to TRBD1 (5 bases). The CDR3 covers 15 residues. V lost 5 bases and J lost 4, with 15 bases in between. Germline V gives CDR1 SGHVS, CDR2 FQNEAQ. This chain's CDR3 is CASSVPSGSGNTIYF. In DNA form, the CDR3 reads TGTGCCAGCAGCGTCCCATCAGGGTCCGGAAACACCATATATTTT.

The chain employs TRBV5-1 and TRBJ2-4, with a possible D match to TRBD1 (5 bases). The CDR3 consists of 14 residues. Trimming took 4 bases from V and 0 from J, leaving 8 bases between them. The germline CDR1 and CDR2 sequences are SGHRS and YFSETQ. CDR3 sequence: CASSMQGAKNIQYF. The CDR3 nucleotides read TGCGCCAGCAGCATGCAGGGAGCCAAAAACATTCAGTACTTC.

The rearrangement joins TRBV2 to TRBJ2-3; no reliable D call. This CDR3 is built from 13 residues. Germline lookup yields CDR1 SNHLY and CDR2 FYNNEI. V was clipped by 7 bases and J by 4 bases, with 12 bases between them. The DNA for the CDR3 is TGTGCCAGCAAGGAGTTCTCTGCAGATACGCAGTATTTT. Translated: CASKEFSADTQYF.

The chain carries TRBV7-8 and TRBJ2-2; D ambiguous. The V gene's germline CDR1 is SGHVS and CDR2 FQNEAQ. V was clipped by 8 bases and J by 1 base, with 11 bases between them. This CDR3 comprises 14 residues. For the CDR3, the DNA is TGTGCCAGCTCCTATAACCAGAACACCGGGGAGCTGTTTTTT. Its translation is CASSYNQNTGELFF. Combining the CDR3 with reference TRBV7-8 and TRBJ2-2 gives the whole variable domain GAGVSQSPRYKVAKRGQDVALRCDPISGHVSLFWYQQALGQGPEFLTYFQNEAQLDKSGLPSDRFFAERPEGSVSTLKIQRTQQEDSAVYLCASSYNQNTGELFFGEGSRLTVL.

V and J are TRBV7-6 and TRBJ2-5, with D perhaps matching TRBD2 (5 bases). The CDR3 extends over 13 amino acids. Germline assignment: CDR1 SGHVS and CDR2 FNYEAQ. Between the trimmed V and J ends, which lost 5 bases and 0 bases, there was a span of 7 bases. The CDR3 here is CASSTGNQETQYF. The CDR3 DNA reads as TGTGCCAGCAGCACCGGGAACCAAGAGACCCAGTACTTC.

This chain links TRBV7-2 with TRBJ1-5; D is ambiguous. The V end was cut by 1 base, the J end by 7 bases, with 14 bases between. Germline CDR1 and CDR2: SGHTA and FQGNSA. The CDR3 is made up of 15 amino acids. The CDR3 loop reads CASSLDEWTEQPQHF. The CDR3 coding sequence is TGTGCCAGCAGCTTAGATGAGTGGACTGAACAGCCCCAGCATTTT.

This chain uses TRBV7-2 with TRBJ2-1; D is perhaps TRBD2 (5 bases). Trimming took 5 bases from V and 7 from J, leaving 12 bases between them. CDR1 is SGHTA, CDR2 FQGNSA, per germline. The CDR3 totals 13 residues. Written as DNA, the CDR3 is TGTGCCAGCAGCCAACTATCGGGAAATGAGCAGTTCTTC. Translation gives CASSQLSGNEQFF. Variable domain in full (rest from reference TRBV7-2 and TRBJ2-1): GAGVSQSPSNKVTEKGKDVELRCDPISGHTALYWYRQSLGQGLEFLIYFQGNSAPDKSGLPSDRFSAERTGGSVSTLTIQRTQQEDSAVYLCASSQLSGNEQFFGPGTRLTVL.

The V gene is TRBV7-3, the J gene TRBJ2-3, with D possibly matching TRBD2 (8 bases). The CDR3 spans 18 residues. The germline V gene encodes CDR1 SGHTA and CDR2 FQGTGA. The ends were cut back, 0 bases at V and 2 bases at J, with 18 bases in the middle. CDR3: CASSLTQGGGGFTDTQYF. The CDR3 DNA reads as TGTGCCAGCAGCTTAACACAAGGGGGCGGGGGGTTCACAGATACGCAGTATTTT.

The CDR3, as DNA: TGTGCCAGCACCCTGGGGGTAGCCTCGGGGGGCCCTGGCTACACCTTC. This translates into CASTLGVASGGPGYTF. The V and J genes are TRBV5-4 and TRBJ1-2; possibly TRBD1 for D (6 bases). CDR1 is SGHNT and CDR2 is YYREEE in the germline V gene (reference sequence). The germline V and J ends were trimmed by 6 bases and 7 bases, with 25 bases remaining between them. This CDR3 has 16 residues. Combining the CDR3 with reference TRBV5-4 and TRBJ1-2 gives the whole variable domain ETGVTQSPTHLIKTRGQQVTLRCSSQSGHNTVSWYQQALGQGPQFIFQYYREEENGRGNFPPRFSGLQFPNYSSELNVNALELDDSALYLCASTLGVASGGPGYTFGSGTRLTVV.

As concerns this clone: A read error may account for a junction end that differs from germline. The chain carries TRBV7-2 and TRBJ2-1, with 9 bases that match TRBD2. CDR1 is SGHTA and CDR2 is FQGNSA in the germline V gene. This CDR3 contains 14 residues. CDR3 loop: CASSLAGPLDEQFF. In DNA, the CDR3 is TGTGCCAGCAGCCTAGCGGGGCCACTCGATGAGCAGTTCTTC.

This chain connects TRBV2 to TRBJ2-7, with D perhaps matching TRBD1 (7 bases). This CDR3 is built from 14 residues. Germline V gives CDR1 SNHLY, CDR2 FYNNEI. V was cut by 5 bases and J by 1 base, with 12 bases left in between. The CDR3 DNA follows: TGTGCCAGCAGTTCCAGGGGGAGGTCCTACGAGCAGTACTTC. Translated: CASSSRGRSYEQYF.

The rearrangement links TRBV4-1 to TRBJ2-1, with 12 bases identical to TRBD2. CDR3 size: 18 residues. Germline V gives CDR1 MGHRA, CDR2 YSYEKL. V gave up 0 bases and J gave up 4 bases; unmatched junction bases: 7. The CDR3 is CASSQDAPTSGGYNEQFF. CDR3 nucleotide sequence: TGCGCCAGCAGCCAAGATGCCCCGACTAGCGGGGGTTACAATGAGCAGTTCTTC.

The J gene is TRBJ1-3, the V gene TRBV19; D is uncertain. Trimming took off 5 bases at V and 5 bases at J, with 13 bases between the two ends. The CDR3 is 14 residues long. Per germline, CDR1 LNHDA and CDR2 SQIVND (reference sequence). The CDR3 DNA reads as TGTGCCAGTAGTGACGATGCGGGTAGAAACACCATATATTTT. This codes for CASSDDAGRNTIYF.

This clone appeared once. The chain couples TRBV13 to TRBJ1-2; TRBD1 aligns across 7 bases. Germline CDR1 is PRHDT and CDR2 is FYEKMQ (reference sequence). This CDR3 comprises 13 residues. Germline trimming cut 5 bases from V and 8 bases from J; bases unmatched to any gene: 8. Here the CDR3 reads CASSTWTGGGYTF. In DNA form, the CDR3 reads TGTGCCAGCAGCACGTGGACAGGAGGGGGCTACACCTTC.

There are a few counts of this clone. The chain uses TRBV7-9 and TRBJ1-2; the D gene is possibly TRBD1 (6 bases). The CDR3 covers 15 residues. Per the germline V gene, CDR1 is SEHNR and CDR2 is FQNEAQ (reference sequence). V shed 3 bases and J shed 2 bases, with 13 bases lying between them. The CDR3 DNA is TGTGCCAGCAGCTTGATGGAAACAGGGAACTATGGCTACACCTTC. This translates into CASSLMETGNYGYTF. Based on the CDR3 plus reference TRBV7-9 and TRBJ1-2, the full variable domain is DTGVSQNPRHKITKRGQNVTFRCDPISEHNRLYWYRQTLGQGPEFLTYFQNEAQLEKSRLLSDRFSAERPKGSFSTLEIQRTEQGDSAMYLCASSLMETGNYGYTFGSGTRLTVV.

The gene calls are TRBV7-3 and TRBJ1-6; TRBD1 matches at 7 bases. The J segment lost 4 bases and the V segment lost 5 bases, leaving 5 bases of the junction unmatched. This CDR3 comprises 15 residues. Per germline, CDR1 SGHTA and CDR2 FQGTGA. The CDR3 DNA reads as TGTGCCAGCAGCCCCCGGGGACAGTATAATTCACCCCTCCACTTT. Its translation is CASSPRGQYNSPLHF.

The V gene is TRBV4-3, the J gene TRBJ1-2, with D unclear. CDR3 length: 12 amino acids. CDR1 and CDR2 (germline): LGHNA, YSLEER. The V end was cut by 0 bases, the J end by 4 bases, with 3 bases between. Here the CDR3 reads CASSQDFYGYTF. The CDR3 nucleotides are TGCGCCAGCAGCCAAGACTTCTATGGCTACACCTTC.

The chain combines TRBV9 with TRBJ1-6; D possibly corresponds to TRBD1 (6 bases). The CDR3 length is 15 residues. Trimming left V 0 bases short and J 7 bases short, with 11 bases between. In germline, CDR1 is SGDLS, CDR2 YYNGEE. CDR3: CASSVEAGENSPLHF. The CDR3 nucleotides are TGTGCCAGCAGCGTAGAGGCAGGGGAGAATTCACCCCTCCACTTT.

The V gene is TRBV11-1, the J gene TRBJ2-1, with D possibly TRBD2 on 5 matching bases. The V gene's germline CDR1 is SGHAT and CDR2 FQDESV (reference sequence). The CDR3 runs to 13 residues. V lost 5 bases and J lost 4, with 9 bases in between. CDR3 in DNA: TGTGCCAGCAGCGCCCGGGGATACAATGAGCAGTTCTTC. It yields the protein CASSARGYNEQFF. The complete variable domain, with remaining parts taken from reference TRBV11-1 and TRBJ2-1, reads EAEVAQSPRYKITEKSQAVAFWCDPISGHATLYWYRQILGQGPELLVQFQDESVVDDSQLPKDRFSAERLKGVDSTLKIQPAELGDSAMYLCASSARGYNEQFFGPGTRLTVL.

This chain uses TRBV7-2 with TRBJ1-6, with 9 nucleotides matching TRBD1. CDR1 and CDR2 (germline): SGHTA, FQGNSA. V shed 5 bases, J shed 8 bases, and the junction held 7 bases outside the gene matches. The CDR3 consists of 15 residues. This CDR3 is CASSARQGVDSPLHF. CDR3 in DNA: TGTGCCAGCAGCGCCAGACAGGGGGTAGATTCACCCCTCCACTTT.

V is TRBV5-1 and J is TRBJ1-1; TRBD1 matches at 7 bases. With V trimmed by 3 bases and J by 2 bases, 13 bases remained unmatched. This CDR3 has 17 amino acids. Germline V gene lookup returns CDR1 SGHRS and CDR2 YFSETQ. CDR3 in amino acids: CASSSSGQPKVNTEAFF. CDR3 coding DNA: TGCGCCAGCAGCTCATCGGGACAGCCGAAGGTCAACACTGAAGCTTTCTTT. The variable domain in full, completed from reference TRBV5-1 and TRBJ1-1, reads KAGVTQTPRYLIKTRGQQVTLSCSPISGHRSVSWYQQTPGQGLQFLFEYFSETQRNKGNFPGRFSGRQFSNSRSEMNVSTLELGDSALYLCASSSSGQPKVNTEAFFGQGTRLTVV.

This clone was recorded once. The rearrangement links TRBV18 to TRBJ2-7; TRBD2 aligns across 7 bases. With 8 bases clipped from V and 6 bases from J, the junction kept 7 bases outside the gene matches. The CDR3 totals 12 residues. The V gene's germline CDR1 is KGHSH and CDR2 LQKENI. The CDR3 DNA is TGTGCCAGCGCTCCGGGGGGACGCGAGCAGTACTTC. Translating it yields CASAPGGREQYF.

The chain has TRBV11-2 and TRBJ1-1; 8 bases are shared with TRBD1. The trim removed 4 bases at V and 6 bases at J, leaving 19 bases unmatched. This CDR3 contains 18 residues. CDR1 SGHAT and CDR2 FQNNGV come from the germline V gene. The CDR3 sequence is CASSSTGTGRGKRSEAFF. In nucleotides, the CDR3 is TGTGCCAGCAGCTCTACGGGGACAGGTCGAGGGAAAAGGTCTGAAGCTTTCTTT.

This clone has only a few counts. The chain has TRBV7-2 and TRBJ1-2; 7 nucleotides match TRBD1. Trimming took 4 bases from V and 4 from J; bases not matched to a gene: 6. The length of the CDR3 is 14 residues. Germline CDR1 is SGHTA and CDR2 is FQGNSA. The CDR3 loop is CASSSRGEGYGYTF. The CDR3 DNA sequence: TGTGCCAGCAGCTCCAGGGGGGAAGGCTATGGCTACACCTTC.

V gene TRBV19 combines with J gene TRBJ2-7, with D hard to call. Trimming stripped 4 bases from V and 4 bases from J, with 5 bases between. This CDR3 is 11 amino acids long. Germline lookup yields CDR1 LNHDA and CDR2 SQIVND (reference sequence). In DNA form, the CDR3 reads TGTGCCAGTAGTACCCTTTACGAGCAGTACTTC. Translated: CASSTLYEQYF. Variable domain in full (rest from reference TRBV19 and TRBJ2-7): DGGITQSPKYLFRKEGQNVTLSCEQNLNHDAMYWYRQDPGQGLRLIYYSQIVNDFQKGDIAEGYSVSREKKESFPLTVTSAQKNPTAFYLCASSTLYEQYFGPGTRLTVT.